This TCR beta chain comes out of a study of blood T cells in healthy people across ages (dated by TCRdb to the mid-2010s). Looking at the study overall: In model experiments, template switching captured about one uniquely barcoded TCR beta cDNA molecule for every two T cells. Using deep sequencing normalized with unique cDNA molecular identifiers, the study measured how TCR beta repertoire diversity changes with age. Donors were grouped into four age groups: young (average roughly 15 years), middle-aged (around 39), aged (around 60) and long-lived (approximately 81). Two additional independent replicas of 1 million unique cDNA reads from the same blood draw were analyzed for two donors (one aged 18 to 30 and one aged 80 or older). General study outcomes and caveats: A strong correlation was found between observed TCR beta diversity and the percentage of naive T cells measured by flow cytometry. The long-lived group showed more naive CD4+ T cells, fewer expanded clones and increased TCR diversity than the aged group, suggesting age selection. As age increased, observed TCR beta diversity per million T cells dropped in a roughly linear way, and a significant reduction was already evident by age 40. Conclusive comparison of naive and antigen-experienced compartments was prevented by the profiling of bulk unsorted PBMCs. The CMV infection status of donors was not known, potentially confounding age-related changes in expanded clonotypes. Estimates of total diversity from one million sequenced T cells were regarded as lower bounds and underestimates.

Donors were about 36 systemically healthy Caucasian individuals from Russia aged roughly 6 to 95 years. About 10 milliliters of peripheral blood were drawn from each donor into EDTA-treated Vacutainer tubes. Ficoll-Paque density-gradient centrifugation was used to isolate PBMCs, with at least 6.5 million per sample. Total RNA was extracted from PBMCs with Trizol reagent, with at least 6 micrograms obtained per sample. For every donor, an aliquot of PBMCs went through flow cytometry to measure the percentages of naive CD45RAhigh/CD27high T cells. The library came from 5' RACE. Data came from an Illumina HiSeq 2500. A second PCR of 7 to 11 cycles was run with a J-beta primer mix and a sample-barcoded 5' primer. A template-switch 5' adaptor carrying 12 random nucleotides introduced a unique molecular identifier onto each TCR beta cDNA molecule. At least 2.5 million CDR3-containing paired-end reads were obtained from each sample. All of the RNA was converted into first-strand cDNA using the Mint cDNA synthesis kit, with a TRBC-specific oligonucleotide serving as the primer. Following uracil-DNA glycosylase treatment, all cDNA underwent a first 18-cycle PCR with the universal primers M1SS and BC2_uni_R. Concerning the study's data processing: Each sample was normalized by randomly selecting 1 million high-quality reads, each carrying a distinct molecular identifier. Instead of being binned into consensus sequences, reads with shared molecular identifiers were discarded. MiTCR, set to a Q25 quality threshold and the strictest error-elimination algorithm, was used for CDR3 identification, clonotype clustering and error correction. Lower-bound total TCR beta diversity was estimated with a nonparametric unseen species model using Euler transformation. Starting from the raw public reads, TCRdb applied fastp trimming at Q25, assembled clones with MiXCR and retained in-frame beta chains. Rows with one shared CDR3 protein collapse into an entry with the most common genes and DNA. TCRdb, not the authors, supplied the V and J calls. The sample profile shows approximately 490,000 distinct CDR3 sequences; around 24% of them were found once. The top ten hold roughly 10% of the sample.

On this clonotype: Its antigen has not been determined. No base-level quality is on record; no much larger clone is a single base apart.

These data also featured in a second study, about T cells of mothers and their children. The second study reports: The donors were nine systemically healthy Caucasian individuals, made up of three mothers and their six children. cDNA synthesis used all of the extracted RNA, with roughly 1.6 ug of RNA in each 15 ul reaction. In the second PCR, the M1S primer introduced both the sample barcodes and 2-4 random nucleotides. Over 8 million TCR beta CDR3 reads were obtained for each mother, and approximately 2.9 million reads were obtained for each child. TCR recombination output is similarly shaped by thymic selection in related and unrelated pairs, with a minor effect exerted by inherited differences. Normalized repertoire overlap in related mother-child pairs was always slightly higher than in unrelated mother-child pairs, but the difference was never significant. With a sensitivity of approximately 92 clones per million clonotypes, no persistent microchimeric T cell clones were detected. To look for features that set related mother-child pairs apart from unrelated individuals, the researchers ran deep NGS to compare the TCR beta repertoires of mothers and children. The mean age was roughly 36 +/- 4 years for the mothers and about 10 +/- 4 years for the children. Libraries were sequenced on Illumina HiSeq 2000 with 100+100 nt paired-end reads after adapter ligation with NEBNext reagents. To avoid cross-contamination, the mother libraries and the child libraries were prepared a month apart and sequenced in separate runs. For each donor, somewhere between roughly 500,000 and 2,100,000 distinct TCR beta clonotypes were identified. Naive TCR beta clonotypes were estimated from low-frequency clonotypes matched to each donor's FACS-determined naive share, without sorting.

Sample: blood. The TCR originated in a boy aged 10-17 years in good health.

The CDR3 loop reads CASRNQGIAKNIQYF. DNA sequence: TGTGCCAGCAGAAACCAGGGGATAGCCAAAAACATTCAGTACTTC. The sequence joins TRBV11-2 to TRBJ2-4; perhaps TRBD1 is the D gene, with 6 bases matching. CDR1 and CDR2, per the germline V gene, are SGHAT and FQNNGV. Cut back by 6 bases and 0 bases, the V and J ends lie 12 bases apart. The CDR3 goes from the cysteine to the phenylalanine over 15 residues. This entry keeps only the CDR3 DNA: 45 bases, framed from base 1.